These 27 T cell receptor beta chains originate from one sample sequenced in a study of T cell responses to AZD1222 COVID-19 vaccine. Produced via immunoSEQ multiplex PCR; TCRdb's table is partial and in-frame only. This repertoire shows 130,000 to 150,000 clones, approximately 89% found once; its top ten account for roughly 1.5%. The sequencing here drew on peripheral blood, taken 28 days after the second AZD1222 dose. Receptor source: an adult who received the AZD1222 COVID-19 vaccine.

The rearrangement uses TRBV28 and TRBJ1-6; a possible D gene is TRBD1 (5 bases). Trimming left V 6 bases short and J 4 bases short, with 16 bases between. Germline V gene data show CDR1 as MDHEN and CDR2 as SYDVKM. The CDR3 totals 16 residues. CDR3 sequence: CASSTLGGIYNSPLHF. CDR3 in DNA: TGTGCCAGCAGCACCCTGGGGGGTATTTATAATTCACCCCTCCACTTT.

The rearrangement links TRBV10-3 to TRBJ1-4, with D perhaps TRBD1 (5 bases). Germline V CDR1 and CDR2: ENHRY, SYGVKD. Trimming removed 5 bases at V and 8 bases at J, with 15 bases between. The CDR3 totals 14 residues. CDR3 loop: CAISLRVRGEKLFF. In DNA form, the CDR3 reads TGTGCCATCAGTCTCAGGGTAAGAGGGGAAAAACTGTTTTTT.

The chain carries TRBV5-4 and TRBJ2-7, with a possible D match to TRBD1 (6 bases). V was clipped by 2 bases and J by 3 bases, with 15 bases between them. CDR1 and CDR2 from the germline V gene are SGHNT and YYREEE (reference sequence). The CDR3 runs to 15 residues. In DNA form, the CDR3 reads TGTGCCAGCAGCTTAATGGGGGCAGGGCACTACGAGCAGTACTTC. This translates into CASSLMGAGHYEQYF.

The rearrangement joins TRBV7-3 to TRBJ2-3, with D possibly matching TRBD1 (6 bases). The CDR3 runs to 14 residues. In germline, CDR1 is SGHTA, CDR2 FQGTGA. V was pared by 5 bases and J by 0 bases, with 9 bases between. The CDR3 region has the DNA TGTGCCAGCAGCCCCGGACAGAGCACAGATACGCAGTATTTT. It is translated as CASSPGQSTDTQYF.

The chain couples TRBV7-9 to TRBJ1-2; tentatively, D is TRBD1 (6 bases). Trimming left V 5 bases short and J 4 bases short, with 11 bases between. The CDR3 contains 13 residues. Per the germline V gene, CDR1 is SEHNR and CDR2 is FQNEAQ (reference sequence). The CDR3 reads CASSPGQSYGYTF. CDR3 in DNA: TGTGCCAGCAGCCCTGGACAGTCCTATGGCTACACCTTC.

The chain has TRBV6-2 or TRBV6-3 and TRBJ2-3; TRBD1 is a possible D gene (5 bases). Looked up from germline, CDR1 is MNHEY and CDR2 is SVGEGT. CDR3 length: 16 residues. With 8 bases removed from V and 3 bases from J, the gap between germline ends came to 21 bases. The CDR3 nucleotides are TGTGCCAGCCGCCCGTGGAGTTTGGGGCCTACAGATACGCAGTATTTT. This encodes CASRPWSLGPTDTQYF.

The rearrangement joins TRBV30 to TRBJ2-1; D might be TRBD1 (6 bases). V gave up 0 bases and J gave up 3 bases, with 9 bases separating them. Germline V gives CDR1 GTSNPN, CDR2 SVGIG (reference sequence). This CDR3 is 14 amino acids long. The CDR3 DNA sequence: TGTGCCTGGAGTGTGGGCAGGGGCTACAATGAGCAGTTCTTC. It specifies CAWSVGRGYNEQFF.

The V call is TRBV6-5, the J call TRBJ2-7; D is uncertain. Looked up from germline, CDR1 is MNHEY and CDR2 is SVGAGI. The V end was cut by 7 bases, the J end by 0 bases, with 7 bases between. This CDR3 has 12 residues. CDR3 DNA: TGTGCCAGCATGAGTTTCTCCTACGAGCAGTACTTC. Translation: CASMSFSYEQYF.

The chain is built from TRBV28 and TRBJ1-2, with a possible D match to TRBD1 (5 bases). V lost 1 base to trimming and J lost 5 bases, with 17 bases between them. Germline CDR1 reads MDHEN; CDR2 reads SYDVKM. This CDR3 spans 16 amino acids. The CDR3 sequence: CASSLFRDIRGYGYTF. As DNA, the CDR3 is TGTGCCAGCAGTTTATTCAGGGATATCCGGGGGTATGGCTACACCTTC.

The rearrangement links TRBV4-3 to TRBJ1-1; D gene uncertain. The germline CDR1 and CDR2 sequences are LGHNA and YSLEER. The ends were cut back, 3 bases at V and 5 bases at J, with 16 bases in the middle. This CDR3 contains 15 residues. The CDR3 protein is CASSHMDVGGTEAFF. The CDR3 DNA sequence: TGCGCCAGCAGCCATATGGACGTAGGTGGGACTGAAGCTTTCTTT.

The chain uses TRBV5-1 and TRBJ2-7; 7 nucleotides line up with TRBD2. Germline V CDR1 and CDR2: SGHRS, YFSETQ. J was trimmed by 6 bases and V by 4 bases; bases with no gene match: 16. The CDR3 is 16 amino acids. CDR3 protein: CASSPRGRLAAGEQYF. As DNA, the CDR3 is TGCGCCAGCAGCCCCCGGGGGAGGCTAGCGGCTGGCGAGCAGTACTTC.

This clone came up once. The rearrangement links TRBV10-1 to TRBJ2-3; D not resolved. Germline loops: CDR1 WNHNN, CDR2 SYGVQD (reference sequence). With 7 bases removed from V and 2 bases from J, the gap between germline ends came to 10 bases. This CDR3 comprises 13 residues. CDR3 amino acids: CASNHGITDTQYF. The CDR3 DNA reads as TGCGCCAGCAACCACGGAATCACAGATACGCAGTATTTT.

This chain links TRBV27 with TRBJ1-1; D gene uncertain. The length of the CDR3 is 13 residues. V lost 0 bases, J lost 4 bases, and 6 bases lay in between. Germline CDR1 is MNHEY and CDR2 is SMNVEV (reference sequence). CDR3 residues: CASSLSRLTEAFF. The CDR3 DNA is TGTGCCAGCAGTTTATCTAGGCTCACTGAAGCTTTCTTT.

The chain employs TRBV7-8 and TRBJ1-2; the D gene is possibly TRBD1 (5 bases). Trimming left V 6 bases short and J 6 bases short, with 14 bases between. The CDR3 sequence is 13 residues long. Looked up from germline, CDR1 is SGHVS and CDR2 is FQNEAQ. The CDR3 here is CASSFDRRDGYTF. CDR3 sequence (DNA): TGTGCCAGCAGTTTTGACAGACGGGATGGCTACACCTTC. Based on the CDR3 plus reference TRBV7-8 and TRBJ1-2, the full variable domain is GAGVSQSPRYKVAKRGQDVALRCDPISGHVSLFWYQQALGQGPEFLTYFQNEAQLDKSGLPSDRFFAERPEGSVSTLKIQRTQQEDSAVYLCASSFDRRDGYTFGSGTRLTVV.

CDR3 sequence (DNA): TGTGCCAGCAGCTCCTTTTGGACAGGGACGATTCAGGACACTGAAGCTTTCTTT. It is translated as CASSSFWTGTIQDTEAFF. The chain recombines TRBV11-3 with TRBJ1-1, with 8 bases that match TRBD1. The junction had 16 bases not matched to a gene; V was cut back by 4 bases and J by 3 bases. From germline, CDR1 is SGHNT and CDR2 YENEEA. This CDR3 has 18 amino acids.

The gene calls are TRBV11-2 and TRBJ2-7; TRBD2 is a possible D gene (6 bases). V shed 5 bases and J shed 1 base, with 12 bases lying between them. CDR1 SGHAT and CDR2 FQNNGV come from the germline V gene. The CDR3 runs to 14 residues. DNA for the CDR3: TGTGCCAGCAGCGGAGGGTTTAGTTCCTACGAGCAGTACTTC. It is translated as CASSGGFSSYEQYF.

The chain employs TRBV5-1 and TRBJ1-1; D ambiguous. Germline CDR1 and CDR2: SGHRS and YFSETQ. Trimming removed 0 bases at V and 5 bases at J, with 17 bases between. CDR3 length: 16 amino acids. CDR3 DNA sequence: TGCGCCAGCAGCTTGGAGACGGACTGGGATCGGACTGAAGCTTTCTTT. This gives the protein CASSLETDWDRTEAFF.

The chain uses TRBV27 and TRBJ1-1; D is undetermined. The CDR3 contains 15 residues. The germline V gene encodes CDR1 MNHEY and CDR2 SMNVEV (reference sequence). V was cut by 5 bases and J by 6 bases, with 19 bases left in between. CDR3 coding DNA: TGTGCCAGCAGTGAAGGCCCTCGGGTGTGGGCTGAAGCTTTCTTT. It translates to CASSEGPRVWAEAFF.

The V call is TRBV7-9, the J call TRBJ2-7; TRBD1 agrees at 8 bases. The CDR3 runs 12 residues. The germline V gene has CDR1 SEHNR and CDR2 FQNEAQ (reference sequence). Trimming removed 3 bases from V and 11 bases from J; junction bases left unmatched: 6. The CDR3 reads CASSFNEQGEYF. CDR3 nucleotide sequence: TGTGCCAGCAGCTTTAACGAACAGGGGGAGTACTTC.

The CDR3 nucleotides are TGTGCCAGCAGCCCCTCGCTAGCGGGGGGCTCCTACGAGCAGTACTTC. This sequence encodes CASSPSLAGGSYEQYF. The chain carries TRBV7-2 and TRBJ2-7, with 11 bases identical to TRBD2. Germline CDR1 is SGHTA and CDR2 is FQGNSA. The trim removed 5 bases at V and 0 bases at J, leaving 6 bases unmatched. The CDR3 has 16 residues. Full variable domain (missing parts from reference TRBV7-2 and TRBJ2-7): GAGVSQSPSNKVTEKGKDVELRCDPISGHTALYWYRQSLGQGLEFLIYFQGNSAPDKSGLPSDRFSAERTGGSVSTLTIQRTQQEDSAVYLCASSPSLAGGSYEQYFGPGTRLTVT.

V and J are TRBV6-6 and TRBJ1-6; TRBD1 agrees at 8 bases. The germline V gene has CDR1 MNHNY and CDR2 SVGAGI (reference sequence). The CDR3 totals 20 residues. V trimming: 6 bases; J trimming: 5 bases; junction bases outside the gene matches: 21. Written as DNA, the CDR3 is TGTGCCAGCAGCCGGCCTACGGGACAGGCCGACTTTCCAGATAATTCACCCCTCCACTTT. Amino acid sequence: CASSRPTGQADFPDNSPLHF.

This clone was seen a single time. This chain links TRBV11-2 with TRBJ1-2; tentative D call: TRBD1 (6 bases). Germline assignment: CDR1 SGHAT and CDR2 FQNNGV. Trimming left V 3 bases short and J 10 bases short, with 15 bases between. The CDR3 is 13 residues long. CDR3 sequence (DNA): TGTGCCAGCAGCTTTGTACAGGGCCTGGACTACACCTTC. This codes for CASSFVQGLDYTF.

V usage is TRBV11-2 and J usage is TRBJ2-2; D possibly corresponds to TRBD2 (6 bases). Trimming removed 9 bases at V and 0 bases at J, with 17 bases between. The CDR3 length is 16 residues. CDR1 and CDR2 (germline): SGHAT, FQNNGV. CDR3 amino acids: CASKKPSASNTGELFF. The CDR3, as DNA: TGTGCCAGTAAAAAACCTAGCGCTTCGAACACCGGGGAGCTGTTTTTT.

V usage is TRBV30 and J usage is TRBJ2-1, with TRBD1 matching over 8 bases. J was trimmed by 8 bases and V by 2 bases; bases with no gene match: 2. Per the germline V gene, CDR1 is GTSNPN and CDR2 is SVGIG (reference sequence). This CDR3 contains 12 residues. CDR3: CAWSPGGDEQFF. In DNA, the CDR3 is TGTGCCTGGAGTCCAGGGGGCGATGAGCAGTTCTTC.

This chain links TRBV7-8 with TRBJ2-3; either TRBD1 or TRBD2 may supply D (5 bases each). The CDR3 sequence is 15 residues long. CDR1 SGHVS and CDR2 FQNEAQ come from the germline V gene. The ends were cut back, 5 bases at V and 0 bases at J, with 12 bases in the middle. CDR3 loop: CASSPRGPSTDTQYF. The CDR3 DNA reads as TGTGCCAGCAGCCCCCGGGGACCCAGCACAGATACGCAGTATTTT.

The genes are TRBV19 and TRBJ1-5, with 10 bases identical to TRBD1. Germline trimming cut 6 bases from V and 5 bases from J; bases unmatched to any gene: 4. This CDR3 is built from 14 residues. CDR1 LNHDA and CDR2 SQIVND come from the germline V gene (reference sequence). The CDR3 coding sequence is TGTGCCAGTAGCGGGACAGGGGAGTATCAGCCCCAGCATTTT. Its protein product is CASSGTGEYQPQHF.

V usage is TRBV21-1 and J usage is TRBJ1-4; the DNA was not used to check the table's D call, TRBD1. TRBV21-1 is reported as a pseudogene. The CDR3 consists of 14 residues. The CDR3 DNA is TGTGCCAGCAGCAAACACAGGGTAAAAGAAAAACTGTTTTTT. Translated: CASSKHRVKEKLFF.